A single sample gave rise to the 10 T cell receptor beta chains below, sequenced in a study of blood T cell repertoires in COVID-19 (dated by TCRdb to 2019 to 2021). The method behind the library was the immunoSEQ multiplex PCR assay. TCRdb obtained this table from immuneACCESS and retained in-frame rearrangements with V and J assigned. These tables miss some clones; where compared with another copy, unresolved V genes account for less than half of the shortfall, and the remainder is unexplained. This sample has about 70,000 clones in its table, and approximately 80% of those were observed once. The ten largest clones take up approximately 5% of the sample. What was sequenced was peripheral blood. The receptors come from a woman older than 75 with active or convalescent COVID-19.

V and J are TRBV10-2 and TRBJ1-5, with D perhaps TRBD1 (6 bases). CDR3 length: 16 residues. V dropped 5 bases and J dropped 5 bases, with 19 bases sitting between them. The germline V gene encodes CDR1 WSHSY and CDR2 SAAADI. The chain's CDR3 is CASSQATGRVYQPQHF. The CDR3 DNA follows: TGCGCCAGCAGTCAAGCCACAGGGAGGGTGTATCAGCCCCAGCATTTT.

CDR3: CASSIEGQGWNTIYF. CDR3 DNA sequence: TGTGCCAGTAGTATAGAAGGGCAGGGGTGGAACACCATATATTTT. The rearrangement joins TRBV19 to TRBJ1-3, with D possibly matching TRBD1 (6 bases). CDR3 length equals 15 residues. The ends were cut back, 0 bases at V and 7 bases at J, with 13 bases in the middle. Per the germline V gene, CDR1 is LNHDA and CDR2 is SQIVND (reference sequence).

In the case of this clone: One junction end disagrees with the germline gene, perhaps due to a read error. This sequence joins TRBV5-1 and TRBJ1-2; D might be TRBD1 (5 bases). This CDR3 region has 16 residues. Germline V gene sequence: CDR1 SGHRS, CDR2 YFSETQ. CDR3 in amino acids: CASSLKTDVGQYPGAF. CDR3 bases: TGCGCCAGCAGCTTGAAAACGGATGTAGGCCAGTATCCGGGGGCCTTC.

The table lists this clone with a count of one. CDR3 nucleotides: TGTGCCTGGAACGACCGACAGGGCCTAAATTCACCCCTCCACTTT. This encodes CAWNDRQGLNSPLHF. This rearrangement joins TRBV30 to TRBJ1-6, with 7 bases aligning to TRBD1. V shed 4 bases, J shed 7 bases, and the junction held 10 bases outside the gene matches. Per the germline V gene, CDR1 is GTSNPN and CDR2 is SVGIG (reference sequence). There are 15 residues in the CDR3.

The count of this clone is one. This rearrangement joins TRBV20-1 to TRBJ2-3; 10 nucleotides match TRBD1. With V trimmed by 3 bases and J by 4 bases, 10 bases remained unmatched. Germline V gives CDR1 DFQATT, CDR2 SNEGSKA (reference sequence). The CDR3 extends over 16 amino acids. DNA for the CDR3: TGCAGTGCTAGTCGATGGGACAGGGGAGTCCCAGATACGCAGTATTTT. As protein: CSASRWDRGVPDTQYF.

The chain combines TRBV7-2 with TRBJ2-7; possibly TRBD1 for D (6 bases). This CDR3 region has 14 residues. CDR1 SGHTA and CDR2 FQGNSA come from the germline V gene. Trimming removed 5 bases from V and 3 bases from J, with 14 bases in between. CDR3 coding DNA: TGTGCCAGCAGCAAGAACAGGGACATCTACGAGCAGTACTTC. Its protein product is CASSKNRDIYEQYF.

CDR3: CASSQEVAGYTGELFF. For the CDR3, the DNA is TGCGCCAGCAGCCAAGAGGTAGCGGGATACACCGGGGAGCTGTTTTTT. The chain recombines TRBV4-3 with TRBJ2-2; 8 bases match TRBD2. Germline lookup yields CDR1 LGHNA and CDR2 YSLEER. The V segment lost 0 bases and the J segment 3 bases; nucleotides outside the gene matches: 3. The CDR3 spans 16 residues.

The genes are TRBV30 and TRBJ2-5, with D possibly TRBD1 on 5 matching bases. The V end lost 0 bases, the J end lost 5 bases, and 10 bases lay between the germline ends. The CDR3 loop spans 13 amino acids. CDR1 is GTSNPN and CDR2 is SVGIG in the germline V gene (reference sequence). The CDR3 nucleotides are TGTGCCTGGAGTGTACGGCCAGGGGAGACCCAGTACTTC. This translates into CAWSVRPGETQYF. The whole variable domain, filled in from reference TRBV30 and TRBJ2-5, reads SQTIHQWPATLVQPVGSPLSLECTVEGTSNPNLYWYRQAAGRGLQLLFYSVGIGQISSEVPQNLSASRPQDRQFILSSKKLLLSDSGFYLCAWSVRPGETQYFGPGTRLLVL.

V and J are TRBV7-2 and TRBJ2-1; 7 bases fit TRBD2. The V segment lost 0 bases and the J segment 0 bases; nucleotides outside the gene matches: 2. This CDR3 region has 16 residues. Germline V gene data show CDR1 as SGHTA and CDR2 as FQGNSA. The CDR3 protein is CASSLASGNSYNEQFF. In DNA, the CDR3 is TGTGCCAGCAGCTTAGCAAGCGGGAACTCCTACAATGAGCAGTTCTTC.

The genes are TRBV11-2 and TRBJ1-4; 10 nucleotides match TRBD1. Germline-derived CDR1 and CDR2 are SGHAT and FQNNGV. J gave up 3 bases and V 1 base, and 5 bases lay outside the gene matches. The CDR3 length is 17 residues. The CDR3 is CASSLGTGGLSNEKLFF. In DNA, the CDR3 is TGTGCCAGCAGCTTAGGGACAGGGGGTCTATCTAATGAAAAACTGTTTTTT.